These 23 T cell receptor beta chains were all obtained from the same sample, sequenced in a study of blood T cell repertoires in COVID-19. TCRdb's copy holds only in-frame clones and misses some; the assay was immunoSEQ multiplex PCR. Here the sample spans approximately 300,000 clones, 90% being singletons. The sequencing sample was made of PBMCs or T cells enriched from blood (not recorded which). The receptors shown here come from a woman aged 25 to 45 who had been exposed to COVID-19.

V is TRBV5-6 and J is TRBJ1-4; D may be TRBD1 (6 bases). The germline CDR1 and CDR2 sequences are SGHDT and YYEEEE. V lost 1 base and J 7 bases, leaving 11 bases between the germline ends. The CDR3 covers 14 residues. In DNA, the CDR3 is TGTGCCAGCAGCTTGCCAGGGGTTAGTGAAAAACTGTTTTTT. It encodes CASSLPGVSEKLFF.

The J gene is TRBJ2-1, the V gene TRBV11-1; 10 bases map to TRBD2. V lost 5 bases and J lost 9; bases outside the gene matches: 10. Germline CDR1 is SGHAT and CDR2 is FQDESV (reference sequence). The CDR3 covers 15 residues. This CDR3 reads CASSPGLAVDGEQFF. The CDR3 bases are TGTGCCAGCAGCCCCGGACTAGCGGTGGATGGTGAGCAGTTCTTC.

This clone was recorded once. V and J are TRBV7-9 and TRBJ1-2; TRBD1 matches 10 bases. CDR1 and CDR2 from the germline V gene are SEHNR and FQNEAQ (reference sequence). The CDR3 is 15 amino acids. With 4 bases clipped from V and 4 bases from J, the junction kept 6 bases outside the gene matches. The CDR3 region has the DNA TGTGCCAGCAGCTCGACAGGGGGCATTGGCTATGGCTACACCTTC. Translating gives CASSSTGGIGYGYTF.

This chain uses TRBV7-9 with TRBJ2-3; TRBD1 is a possible D gene (8 bases). Looked up from germline, CDR1 is SEHNR and CDR2 is FQNEAQ (reference sequence). V was pared by 5 bases and J by 4 bases, with 16 bases between. The CDR3 runs to 15 residues. The CDR3 region is CASSPYRGGADTQYF. The CDR3 DNA reads TGTGCCAGCAGCCCCTACAGGGGGGGGGCAGATACGCAGTATTTT.

This clone showed up just a few times. The chain is built from TRBV7-2 and TRBJ2-1; 10 nucleotides agree with TRBD2. Per germline, CDR1 SGHTA and CDR2 FQGNSA. J was trimmed by 8 bases and V by 6 bases; bases with no gene match: 13. The CDR3 has 16 residues. CDR3 amino acids: CASRRHPGLAIYEQFF. The CDR3 DNA is TGTGCCAGCAGACGCCACCCGGGACTAGCGATATATGAGCAGTTCTTC.

The rearrangement joins TRBV2 to TRBJ2-5; D is possibly TRBD1 (6 bases). This CDR3 is built from 14 residues. CDR1 is SNHLY and CDR2 is FYNNEI in the germline V gene. Trimming took off 2 bases at V and 0 bases at J, with 7 bases between the two ends. DNA for the CDR3: TGTGCCAGCAGTGAAAGGGGGTACCAAGAGACCCAGTACTTC. Its protein product is CASSERGYQETQYF.

In its sample, this clone was seen a few times. The chain carries TRBV19 and TRBJ2-7; D is perhaps TRBD2 (7 bases). CDR1 LNHDA and CDR2 SQIVND come from the germline V gene (reference sequence). Trimming left V 5 bases short and J 1 base short, with 15 bases between. This CDR3 is 15 amino acids long. This chain's CDR3 is CASSEGGRRSYEQYF. CDR3 nucleotide sequence: TGTGCCAGTAGTGAGGGGGGGCGGAGGTCCTACGAGCAGTACTTC.

The J gene is TRBJ1-2, the V gene TRBV19; TRBD1 agrees at 8 bases. The germline gives CDR1 LNHDA, CDR2 SQIVND (reference sequence). The CDR3 has 16 amino acids. V was pared by 3 bases and J by 5 bases, with 11 bases of the junction left unmatched. The CDR3 protein is CASSIVAGGADYGYTF. Here the CDR3 DNA reads TGTGCCAGTAGTATTGTGGCAGGGGGCGCAGATTATGGCTACACCTTC.

The chain carries TRBV5-6 and TRBJ1-4; TRBD1 agrees at 7 bases. Germline V CDR1 and CDR2: SGHDT, YYEEEE. After removal of 6 bases from V and 4 bases from J, the junction contained 12 bases not matched to a gene. The length of the CDR3 is 16 residues. For the CDR3, the DNA is TGTGCCAGCACCAGCTTCTGGGCAGGGGGTAATGAAAAACTGTTTTTT. This encodes CASTSFWAGGNEKLFF.

The chain recombines TRBV19 with TRBJ1-6; 10 bases are a match to TRBD1. The CDR3 covers 16 residues. Trimming took 3 bases from V and 11 from J; bases not matched to a gene: 10. Per germline, CDR1 LNHDA and CDR2 SQIVND (reference sequence). The CDR3 nucleotides are TGTGCCAGTAGTATCCGACAGGGGGCCTTGCGGACACCCCTCCACTTT. Its protein is CASSIRQGALRTPLHF.

About this clone itself: At the DNA level, this CDR3 is encoded by other sequences in the same sample as well. The chain links TRBV12-3 or TRBV12-4 to TRBJ1-2; possible D gene TRBD1, 6 bases. V was shortened by 3 bases and J by 6 bases, with 11 bases between the two germline ends. This CDR3 contains 13 residues. CDR3 nucleotide sequence: TGTGCCAGCAGTTTCAGGGGCGGTGATGGCTACACCTTC. It is translated as CASSFRGGDGYTF.

The V call is TRBV6-5, the J call TRBJ1-2; 8 bases line up with TRBD1. J gave up 4 bases and V 3 bases, and 7 bases lay outside the gene matches. Germline V gives CDR1 MNHEY, CDR2 SVGAGI. The CDR3 length is 15 residues. CDR3 sequence reads: CASSYRTGMGYGYTF. The DNA of the CDR3 is TGTGCCAGCAGTTATCGGACAGGGATGGGCTATGGCTACACCTTC.

This clone has more than one count but fewer than ten. The V gene is TRBV12-5, the J gene TRBJ1-1; D is ambiguous. V was clipped by 0 bases and J by 0 bases, with 11 bases between them. Germline loops: CDR1 LGHNT, CDR2 FRNRAP. The CDR3 sequence is 16 residues long. The CDR3 bases are TGTGCTAGTGGTTTGGTACAAACTACTTTGAACACTGAAGCTTTCTTT. Its translation: CASGLVQTTLNTEAFF.

V usage is TRBV5-1 and J usage is TRBJ2-5; TRBD2 aligns across 13 bases. The ends lost 4 bases at V and 4 bases at J; junction bases unmatched: 25. There are 22 residues in the CDR3. Germline CDR1 is SGHRS and CDR2 is YFSETQ. The CDR3 DNA reads TGCGCCAGCAGCCTGGGACAGGGAATAGTCCGCATACTAGCGGGGGGGATAGAGACCCAGTACTTC. Translation gives CASSLGQGIVRILAGGIETQYF. Filled out from reference TRBV5-1 and TRBJ2-5, the complete variable domain reads KAGVTQTPRYLIKTRGQQVTLSCSPISGHRSVSWYQQTPGQGLQFLFEYFSETQRNKGNFPGRFSGRQFSNSRSEMNVSTLELGDSALYLCASSLGQGIVRILAGGIETQYFGPGTRLLVL.

The chain is built from TRBV7-9 and TRBJ1-1; D may be TRBD1 (6 bases). Germline V gene sequence: CDR1 SEHNR, CDR2 FQNEAQ (reference sequence). Trimming pared 0 bases from V and 0 bases from J, leaving 14 bases between. The CDR3 contains 17 residues. The chain's CDR3 is CASSLATGFRMNTEAFF. The CDR3 DNA sequence: TGTGCCAGCAGCTTAGCCACAGGGTTCCGGATGAACACTGAAGCTTTCTTT.

This clone came up once. The genes are TRBV29-1 and TRBJ2-7; D unclear. The CDR3 is 13 residues long. Germline CDR1 and CDR2: SQVTM and ANQGSEA. Trimming removed 6 bases at V and 3 bases at J, with 15 bases between. The CDR3 region is CSVAGLNLYEQYF. The CDR3 bases are TGCAGCGTCGCAGGCCTTAACCTCTACGAGCAGTACTTC.

The chain combines TRBV4-1 with TRBJ1-1; 7 positions agree with TRBD1. J gave up 11 bases and V 3 bases, and 15 bases lay outside the gene matches. Germline V CDR1 and CDR2: MGHRA, YSYEKL. This CDR3 comprises 15 residues. DNA of the CDR3: TGCGCCAGCAGCCAGCCGACAGGGCTTGGTCACAATGCTTTCTTT. Protein: CASSQPTGLGHNAFF.

This sequence joins TRBV5-5 and TRBJ1-1, with 7 positions matching TRBD1. Looked up from germline, CDR1 is SGHKS and CDR2 is YYEKEE (reference sequence). There are 13 residues in the CDR3. V lost 4 bases and J lost 11; bases outside the gene matches: 11. This CDR3 is CASSVDRVGNAFF. The CDR3, as DNA: TGTGCCAGCAGCGTTGACAGGGTAGGGAACGCTTTCTTT.

This clone was observed a single time. The rearrangement joins TRBV5-1 to TRBJ1-4; 7 bases are a match to TRBD1. The CDR3 sequence is 14 residues long. Trimming removed 1 base from V and 6 bases from J; junction bases left unmatched: 3. Germline lookup yields CDR1 SGHRS and CDR2 YFSETQ. In DNA, the CDR3 is TGCGCCAGCAGCTTGACAGGGGCCGATGAAAAACTGTTTTTT. Protein: CASSLTGADEKLFF.

The rearrangement joins TRBV28 to TRBJ2-1; perhaps TRBD2 as D (5 bases). The CDR3 covers 15 residues. Trimming took 6 bases from V and 0 from J, leaving 12 bases between them. Germline values: CDR1 MDHEN, CDR2 SYDVKM. The CDR3 here is CASSRGSPSYNEQFF. The CDR3 DNA is TGTGCCAGCAGCCGAGGGTCTCCCTCCTACAATGAGCAGTTCTTC.

The CDR3 DNA reads TGTGCCATCAGTGAGTACACAGGGTTCTCCTACAATGAGCAGTTCTTC. Encoded protein: CAISEYTGFSYNEQFF. The J gene is TRBJ2-1, the V gene TRBV10-3, with D perhaps matching TRBD1 (6 bases). Germline V CDR1 and CDR2: ENHRY, SYGVKD. V was trimmed by 1 base and J by 0 bases, leaving 10 bases between them. The CDR3 runs 16 residues.

J is TRBJ1-1 and V is TRBV18, with D perhaps TRBD1 (6 bases). The CDR3 is made up of 13 amino acids. Germline V gene lookup returns CDR1 KGHSH and CDR2 LQKENI. V dropped 4 bases and J dropped 5 bases, with 11 bases sitting between them. The CDR3 protein is CASSLGAQTEAFF. CDR3 DNA sequence: TGTGCCAGCTCACTGGGGGCGCAAACTGAAGCTTTCTTT. The full variable domain, its missing parts supplied by reference TRBV18 and TRBJ1-1, is NAGVMQNPRHLVRRRGQEARLRCSPMKGHSHVYWYRQLPEEGLKFMVYLQKENIIDESGMPKERFSAEFPKEGPSILRIQQVVRGDSAAYFCASSLGAQTEAFFGQGTRLTVV.

The V and J genes are TRBV27 and TRBJ1-2; D not resolved. The CDR3 consists of 16 residues. The germline gives CDR1 MNHEY, CDR2 SMNVEV (reference sequence). Trimming took off 2 bases at V and 0 bases at J, with 13 bases between the two ends. In DNA form, the CDR3 reads TGTGCCAGCAGTTTAAAACCAGGTTTATCTAACTATGGCTACACCTTC. Protein product: CASSLKPGLSNYGYTF.